This TCR beta chain was found in a study of CD8+CD57+ T cells in acquired aplastic anemia. The study, taken as a whole, reports: Patients versus controls showed no significant CD8+ Simpson's diversity difference. Roughly 31 was the count of CD8+ CDR3 sequences that patients shared with controls.

Genomic DNA provided the template from which TCR beta VDJ and CDR3 profiles were obtained. TCRdb redid the calling of the reads with MiXCR, one entry per CDR3 protein. The sample records over 150,000 distinct CDR3 sequences, about 50% being singletons. CDR1 and CDR2 (germline): DFQATT, SNEGSKA (reference sequence). V was trimmed by 5 bases and J by 6 bases, leaving 14 bases between them. The CDR3 is made up of 13 amino acids. All sequencing subjects had displayed CD8+CD57+ cell expansion on flow cytometry. Every patient presented with severe acquired aplastic anemia. When blood sampling took place, the patients had received no therapy. Details on this clonotype: Its antigen is as yet unknown.

The chain recombines TRBV20-1 with TRBJ2-1, with D tentatively TRBD1 (5 bases). Sequencing input: sorted CD4+, CD8+, or CD8+CD57+ T cells (not recorded which) from PBMCs. The clonotype originates from a human donor with aplastic anemia. This CDR3 is CSAEEQVCNEQFF. DNA of the CDR3: TGCAGTGCTGAGGAACAGGTCTGCAATGAGCAGTTCTTC.